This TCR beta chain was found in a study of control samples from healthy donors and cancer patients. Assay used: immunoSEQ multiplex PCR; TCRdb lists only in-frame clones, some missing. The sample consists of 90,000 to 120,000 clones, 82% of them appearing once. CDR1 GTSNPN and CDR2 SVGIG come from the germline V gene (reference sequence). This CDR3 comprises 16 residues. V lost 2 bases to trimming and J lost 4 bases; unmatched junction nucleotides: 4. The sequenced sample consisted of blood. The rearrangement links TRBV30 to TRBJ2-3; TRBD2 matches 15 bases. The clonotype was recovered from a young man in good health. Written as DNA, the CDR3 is TGTGCCTGGAGTCCCGGACTAGCGGGGGGGCCAGATACGCAGTATTTT. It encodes CAWSPGLAGGPDTQYF.